This T cell receptor beta chain came from a study of long-term antiretroviral therapy in people with HIV. CDR3 size: 16 residues. With 0 bases removed from V and 4 bases from J, the gap between germline ends came to 16 bases. CDR1 is SGHRS and CDR2 is YFSETQ in the germline V gene. Findings and caveats of the study: With ART, diversity went up but was still lower than in transplant donor controls. Neither ART adherence, viral resistance nor therapy changes were documented. CDR3 length ranges were narrower in HIV repertoires than in controls.

A note on this clone: No antigen is known for it.

Researchers ran immunoSEQ v3.0 at survey level. Profiled with immunoSEQ multiplex PCR; TCRdb holds only in-frame clones, not every one. The table includes some 40,000 clones, about 94% detected once. The sample consisted of unsorted PBMCs, taken around 9.2 years after starting antiretroviral therapy. The receptor comes from a man between 25 and 39 years old with HIV. This chain joins TRBV5-1 and TRBJ2-5, with D maybe TRBD1 (6 bases). CDR3 bases: TGCGCCAGCAGCTTGGGTGACACTTCACAGGGAGAGACCCAGTACTTC. Translation: CASSLGDTSQGETQYF.